This T cell receptor (beta chain) derives from a study of blood T cells in healthy people across ages. Study-wide background: T cells yielded about one barcoded beta molecule per two cells through template switching.

Regarding the study as a whole: Both naive CD4+ cell counts and diversity were greater in long-lived donors than in aged donors.

CDR3 length: 15 amino acids. V was shortened by 2 bases and J by 4 bases, with 11 bases between the two germline ends. The germline V gene encodes CDR1 SGHAT and CDR2 FQNNGV. Note on this clonotype: Its antigen is still unknown.

Primers used in a second PCR of about 6 to 11 cycles were a sample-barcoded 5' primer and a J-beta primer mix. TCRdb analysed the 5' RACE reads with MiXCR anew, one entry per CDR3 protein. The sample lists 650,000 to 950,000 distinct CDR3 sequences, roughly 44% occurring once. Isolation per sample recovered at least 7 million PBMCs. Material for sequencing was blood. This clonotype originated in a man aged 55 to 70 in good health. V is TRBV11-2 and J is TRBJ2-2; no clear D. Written as DNA, the CDR3 is TGTGCCAGCAGCTTACGAGACGGCAGCACCGGGGAGCTGTTTTTT. Its protein product is CASSLRDGSTGELFF. The whole variable domain, remainder taken from reference TRBV11-2 and TRBJ2-2, is EAGVAQSPRYKIIEKRQSVAFWCNPISGHATLYWYQQILGQGPKLLIQFQNNGVVDDSQLPKDRFSAERLKGVDSTLKIQPAKLEDSAVYLCASSLRDGSTGELFFGEGSRLTVL.